Listed below are T cell receptor beta chains from one sample, sequenced in a study of OX40 agonist ivuxolimab in advanced cancers. TCRdb's table, derived via immunoSEQ multiplex PCR, lists solely in-frame clones and lacks some. The sample records under 20,000 clones, 85% to 90% being singletons. This specimen was CD4+ or CD8+ T cells sorted from blood, taken in a trial of the OX40 agonist ivuxolimab. These receptors came from an adult with an advanced solid tumor such as melanoma, head and neck, liver or kidney cancer. Both conserved end residues are part of each CDR3.

V | CDR3
TRBV28 | CASSPTGSGQPQHF
TRBV19 | CASSIVGRSSYEQYF
TRBV2 | CASSLAGIDTQYF
TRBV4-3 | CASSQREGLAGVNEQFF
TRBV28 | CASSPGLAVPGTQYF
TRBV5-6 | CASSFGASGSTLEQYF
TRBV27 | CASSFGAGGGYEQFF
TRBV6-1 | CASSGSGTSGDTQYF
TRBV13 | CASSLSRANQPQHF
TRBV6-5 | CASSDYTNTGELFF
TRBV9 | CASSVVGADEQFF
TRBV7-9 | CASSPTTGSDEQYF
TRBV9 | CASSTGTINTGELFF
TRBV15 | CATSRLRGQPQHF
TRBV30 | CAWNLGVREKLFF
TRBV18 | CASSPDSSYEQYF
TRBV30 | CACHRITNYGYTF
TRBV5-1 | CASSFTGSYEQYF
TRBV28 | CASSPPTGVGYTF
TRBV21-1 | CASSNKSSSDTQYF
TRBV7-2 | CASSFLLAGLESGTQYF
TRBV7-7 | CASSLGQVISGANVLTF
TRBV5-6 | CASSLHNEQFF
TRBV19 | CASSMAGGRIEQYF
TRBV25-1 | CATIRGGGYGYTF
TRBV4-1 | CASSQGFSYYEQYF
TRBV14 | CASSQGGHQPQHF
TRBV4-3 | CASSQGSLSYEQYF
TRBV5-7 | CASSLAGTANYGYTF